This T cell receptor (beta chain) appears in the sequencing data of a study of Graves' ophthalmopathy and Graves' hyperthyroidism. The study, taken as a whole, reports: The model reached around 70% sensitivity and roughly 72% specificity for predicting ophthalmopathy progression.

V was clipped by 7 bases and J by 1 base; unmatched bases: 9. The CDR3 runs to 15 residues. Germline lookup yields CDR1 ENHRY and CDR2 SYGVKD. RNA served as the template for amplifying TCR beta CDR3 regions. First-round RT-PCR employed HTBI primers, with a second-round multiplex PCR after it. One entry per CDR3 protein results from TCRdb running MiXCR on the multiplex PCR reads. The data hold hundreds of thousands of distinct CDR3 sequences, with under 25% observed a single time. In the case of this clonotype: The antigen is not known.

Sequencing input: peripheral blood. The receptor's source is a woman aged 18-29 years with stable Graves' hyperthyroidism. The rearrangement joins TRBV10-3 to TRBJ2-7; 8 nucleotides match TRBD2. DNA of the CDR3: TGTGCCATCATGGGGCCGGCGGGAGGATCCTACGAGCAGTACTTC. Its protein product is CAIMGPAGGSYEQYF.